Reported below is one T cell receptor beta chain. Losses at the gene ends were 7 bases for V and 1 base for J; bases not matched to a gene: 6. Germline V gives CDR1 SQVTM, CDR2 ANQGSEA. The CDR3 sequence is 13 residues long. The sample originates from a study of T-cell reconstitution after alpha-beta-depleted transplantation in children. A TCRbeta library incorporating unique molecular identifiers was prepared. Via MiXCR, TCRdb re-called the PCR reads, giving one row per CDR3 protein. The sample contains around 500,000 distinct CDR3 sequences, around 13% of which appear only once. The chain carries TRBV29-1 and TRBJ2-5; 7 nucleotides match TRBD1. The clonotype comes from a human donor who donated a stem cell graft to a child with combined immunodeficiency. The input for sequencing was PBMCs from the stem cell graft donor, taken from the stem cell graft. This CDR3 reads CSAMTGLQETQYF. CDR3 DNA: TGCAGCGCTATGACAGGGCTCCAAGAGACCCAGTACTTC. Full variable domain (rest looked up from reference TRBV29-1 and TRBJ2-5): SAVISQKPSRDICQRGTSLTIQCQVDSQVTMMFWYRQQPGQSLTLIATANQGSEATYESGFVIDKFPISRPNLTFSTLTVSNMSPEDSSIYLCSAMTGLQETQYFGPGTRLLVL.